This TCR beta chain stems from a study of blood T cells in healthy people across ages. Study context: Capture via template switching afforded approximately one barcoded beta molecule per two T cells.

Alongside a J-beta primer mix, a sample-barcoded 5' primer served in a second PCR lasting about 7 to 11 cycles. Through a template-switch adaptor with 12 random nucleotides, each cDNA molecule received a tag. Each single sample gave us at least 2.5 million CDR3-containing paired-end reads. TCRdb processed the 5' RACE reads anew with MiXCR; each CDR3 protein has one entry. The sample records some 880,000 distinct CDR3 sequences, approximately 35% being singletons. Each sample yielded at least 5.5 micrograms of PBMC total RNA. CDR1 is MGHRA and CDR2 is YSYEKL in the germline V gene. Trimming took 4 bases from V and 8 from J; bases not matched to a gene: 12. This CDR3 is 15 amino acids long.

The genes are TRBV4-1 and TRBJ1-2, with 8 bases aligning to TRBD1. The sequence was collected from a man between 18 and 29 years old in good health. The sample consisted of blood. The CDR3 DNA reads TGCGCCAGCAGCCTCCGACAGGGGCCTAATTGGGGCTACACCTTC. Translating gives CASSLRQGPNWGYTF.